Shown below are 20 T cell receptor beta chains from a single sample sequenced in a study of T cell repertoires and Cas9 in healthy adults. Sequenced by immunoSEQ multiplex PCR; TCRdb stores in-frame clones only, minus some. The sample lists 13,000 to 15,000 clones; roughly nine tenths were seen once. Specimen: Tregs (CD4+, CD25+, CD127-, CD137-, CD154-) from PBMCs; culture status not recorded. These receptor sequences come from a human donor in good health.

The chain carries TRBV15 and TRBJ1-2; D ambiguous. CDR3 length: 12 amino acids. From germline, CDR1 is LNHNV and CDR2 YYDKDF (reference sequence). Trimming took 1 base from V and 6 from J, leaving 6 bases between them. The DNA for the CDR3 is TGTGCCACCAGCAGAGGGGCCGATGGCTACACCTTC. This gives the protein CATSRGADGYTF.

J is TRBJ1-5 and V is TRBV5-6; perhaps TRBD1 as D (5 bases). This CDR3 is 15 amino acids long. The V gene lost 1 base and the J gene lost 7 bases, with 15 bases spanning the gap. Germline loops: CDR1 SGHDT, CDR2 YYEEEE. The CDR3 DNA follows: TGTGCCAGCAGCTTGAATGGCCGGGGGGGGCAGCCCCAGCATTTT. Translating it yields CASSLNGRGGQPQHF.

J is TRBJ1-1 and V is TRBV9; no definite D call. V lost 4 bases and J 3 bases, leaving 7 bases between the germline ends. Germline CDR1 and CDR2: SGDLS and YYNGEE. The CDR3 runs 12 residues. CDR3 sequence (DNA): TGTGCCAGCAGCTTTGGGGACACTGAAGCTTTCTTT. Protein product: CASSFGDTEAFF.

The chain carries TRBV29-1 and TRBJ1-1, with D hard to call. This CDR3 is built from 11 residues. V was clipped by 7 bases and J by 0 bases, with 6 bases between them. The germline V gene encodes CDR1 SQVTM and CDR2 ANQGSEA. The CDR3 protein is CSGRLNTEAFF. The CDR3 nucleotides read TGCAGCGGTCGATTGAACACTGAAGCTTTCTTT.

The V gene is TRBV5-6, the J gene TRBJ1-1; 7 bases agree with TRBD1. The CDR3 extends over 15 amino acids. V trimming: 3 bases; J trimming: 0 bases; junction bases outside the gene matches: 5. Per the germline V gene, CDR1 is SGHDT and CDR2 is YYEEEE. The CDR3 nucleotides read TGTGCCAGCAGCTGGGGACAGCTTATGAACACTGAAGCTTTCTTT. Its protein product is CASSWGQLMNTEAFF.

The chain links TRBV7-7 to TRBJ2-3; D is unclear. Germline V gene sequence: CDR1 SSHAT, CDR2 FNYEAQ (reference sequence). The CDR3 length is 15 residues. V lost 3 bases to trimming and J lost 3 bases, with 13 bases between them. The CDR3, as DNA: TGTGCCAGCAGCTTCGATGGGTTATCAACAGATACGCAGTATTTT. As protein: CASSFDGLSTDTQYF.

The chain employs TRBV27 and TRBJ1-1; D gene unclear. CDR1 and CDR2 (germline): MNHEY, SMNVEV (reference sequence). The CDR3 runs to 14 residues. Deletions cut 1 base from V and 2 bases from J, with 8 bases between. CDR3 DNA sequence: TGTGCCAGCAGTTTATTCGCGGGAAACACTGAAGCTTTCTTT. Its protein is CASSLFAGNTEAFF.

J is TRBJ2-7 and V is TRBV18; D ambiguous. V lost 0 bases, J lost 1 base, and 7 bases lay in between. The germline V gene encodes CDR1 KGHSH and CDR2 LQKENI. This CDR3 is built from 14 residues. In nucleotides, the CDR3 is TGTGCCAGCTCACCACCGGACCGTTCCTACGAGCAGTACGTC. This translates into CASSPPDRSYEQYV.

The chain has TRBV7-3 and TRBJ2-3; D gene unclear. The CDR3 extends over 14 amino acids. Germline CDR1 and CDR2: SGHTA and FQGTGA. The germline V and J ends were trimmed by 3 bases and 2 bases, with 9 bases remaining between them. The CDR3 nucleotides read TGTGCCAGCAGCTTCGGTCAGTTCACAGATACGCAGTATTTT. This codes for CASSFGQFTDTQYF.

This clone was picked up one time. The rearrangement joins TRBV25-1 to TRBJ1-2; D unresolved. Between the trimmed V and J ends, which lost 4 bases and 5 bases, there was a span of 11 bases. This CDR3 comprises 13 residues. Germline loops: CDR1 MGHDK, CDR2 SYGVNS. The CDR3 reads CASSAQQRYGYTF. CDR3 sequence (DNA): TGTGCCAGCAGTGCCCAACAGAGGTATGGCTACACCTTC.

The J gene is TRBJ2-7, the V gene TRBV6-5, with 8 bases fitting TRBD1. V shed 3 bases and J 4 bases; nucleotides not matched to a gene: 2. Germline V lookup: CDR1 MNHEY, CDR2 SVGAGI. The CDR3 runs to 13 residues. In DNA form, the CDR3 reads TGTGCCAGCAGTTATAGGGACAGGTACGAGCAGTACGTC. Its protein product is CASSYRDRYEQYV.

The CDR3 DNA is TGTGCCAGCGCTCGGGGTAGGCAAGAGACCCAGTACTTC. Protein sequence: CASARGRQETQYF. The V call is TRBV2, the J call TRBJ2-5, with D perhaps TRBD2 (5 bases). The germline V gene encodes CDR1 SNHLY and CDR2 FYNNEI. The V and J ends lost 8 bases and 2 bases respectively, with 12 bases between them. The length of the CDR3 is 13 residues.

The chain is built from TRBV11-3 and TRBJ2-1; maybe TRBD1 (5 bases). Germline-derived CDR1 and CDR2 are SGHNT and YENEEA. V was trimmed by 5 bases and J by 7 bases, leaving 12 bases between them. This CDR3 spans 13 amino acids. The CDR3 protein is CASSRQWDNEQFF. The CDR3 nucleotides are TGTGCCAGCAGCCGACAGTGGGATAATGAGCAGTTCTTC.

A single count supports this clone. The chain employs TRBV5-1 and TRBJ2-3; 10 bases match TRBD2. Germline V gives CDR1 SGHRS, CDR2 YFSETQ. The length of the CDR3 is 14 residues. The V and J ends lost 4 bases and 6 bases, in that order; junction bases with no gene match: 5. The CDR3 coding sequence is TGCGCCAGCAGCCATCCTAGCGGGAGTGATACGCAGTATTTT. Amino acid sequence: CASSHPSGSDTQYF.

The chain couples TRBV7-9 to TRBJ2-3; TRBD2 is a possible D gene (5 bases). V gave up 4 bases and J gave up 4 bases, with 12 bases separating them. CDR1 is SEHNR and CDR2 is FQNEAQ in the germline V gene (reference sequence). This CDR3 has 14 residues. The DNA of the CDR3 is TGTGCCAGCAGCTCAGGACTTTCGGCAGATACGCAGTATTTT. This codes for CASSSGLSADTQYF.

This chain links TRBV4-3 with TRBJ2-2; 7 positions agree with TRBD2. After removal of 0 bases from V and 7 bases from J, the junction contained 5 bases not matched to a gene. CDR1 and CDR2 (germline): LGHNA, YSLEER. This CDR3 has 15 amino acids. In nucleotides, the CDR3 is TGCGCCAGCAGCCAAGATGACCGGACTAGCGGGGAGCTGTTTTTT. It encodes CASSQDDRTSGELFF.

This chain connects TRBV11-2 to TRBJ2-1, with 12 bases fitting TRBD2. V dropped 8 bases and J dropped 9; count of bases not matched to a gene: 5. Germline CDR1 reads SGHAT; CDR2 reads FQNNGV. The CDR3 sequence is 13 residues long. The DNA of the CDR3 is TGTGCCAGCGCGACTAGCGGGAGATCTGAGCAGTTCTTC. It yields the protein CASATSGRSEQFF.

The chain uses TRBV5-1 and TRBJ2-3, with 8 bases lining up with TRBD2. The germline V gene encodes CDR1 SGHRS and CDR2 YFSETQ. V dropped 2 bases and J dropped 3; count of bases not matched to a gene: 5. The CDR3 has 15 amino acids. The CDR3 DNA is TGCGCCAGCAGCTTTCGTAGCGGGAAGACAGATACGCAGTATTTT. It codes for CASSFRSGKTDTQYF. The entire variable domain, with the rest obtained from reference TRBV5-1 and TRBJ2-3, is as follows: KAGVTQTPRYLIKTRGQQVTLSCSPISGHRSVSWYQQTPGQGLQFLFEYFSETQRNKGNFPGRFSGRQFSNSRSEMNVSTLELGDSALYLCASSFRSGKTDTQYFGPGTRLTVL.

This chain uses TRBV5-1 with TRBJ2-5; D is perhaps TRBD2 (6 bases). The closer fit of TRBJ2-7 to the DNA end suggests the J call may be wrong. This CDR3 is 14 amino acids long. Per the germline V gene, CDR1 is SGHRS and CDR2 is YFSETQ. CDR3 in amino acids: CASSDGTSAYEQYF. In nucleotides, the CDR3 is TGCGCCAGCAGCGACGGGACTTCCGCCTACGAGCAGTACTTC.

This chain uses TRBV19 with TRBJ1-1, with a possible D match to TRBD1 (5 bases). The germline V gene encodes CDR1 LNHDA and CDR2 SQIVND (reference sequence). Trimming removed 7 bases at V and 4 bases at J, with 13 bases between. The CDR3 covers 13 residues. DNA for the CDR3: TGTGCCAGTACTACTCAGGGAGGCACTGAAGCTTTCTTT. Its translation: CASTTQGGTEAFF. The full variable domain, with the rest looked up from reference TRBV19 and TRBJ1-1, is DGGITQSPKYLFRKEGQNVTLSCEQNLNHDAMYWYRQDPGQGLRLIYYSQIVNDFQKGDIAEGYSVSREKKESFPLTVTSAQKNPTAFYLCASTTQGGTEAFFGQGTRLTVV.